Below, 26 T cell receptor beta chains from the same sample are listed, as sequenced in a study of shared clonotypes between healthy human individuals. Assay used: immunoSEQ multiplex PCR; TCRdb lists only in-frame clones, some missing. The sample contains roughly 1 million clones, about 75% of which appear only once. Sequencing used memory CD4+ T cells sorted from blood. Subset denoted: CD45RA-negative fraction. These receptors were taken from a man aged 18 to 30 in good health.

The chain has TRBV12-5 and TRBJ1-5; D remains unclear. The CDR3 is 14 amino acids. CDR1 and CDR2 from the germline V gene are LGHNT and FRNRAP. Trimming pared 1 base from V and 4 bases from J, leaving 8 bases between. The CDR3 bases are TGTGCTAGTGGTTTGGAGACTGCAAATCAGCCCCAGCATTTT. Its protein product is CASGLETANQPQHF. The whole variable domain, filled in from reference TRBV12-5 and TRBJ1-5, reads DARVTQTPRHKVTEMGQEVTMRCQPILGHNTVFWYRQTMMQGLELLAYFRNRAPLDDSGMPKDRFSAEMPDATLATLKIQPSEPRDSAVYFCASGLETANQPQHFGDGTRLSIL.

A few counts support this clone. The chain couples TRBV15 to TRBJ1-1; 7 bases are a match to TRBD1. The germline CDR1 and CDR2 sequences are LNHNV and YYDKDF (reference sequence). The V and J ends lost 4 bases and 5 bases, in that order; junction bases with no gene match: 10. This CDR3 has 15 amino acids. CDR3 in DNA: TGTGCCACCAGCACAGGTACCCAGGGGGGGACTGAAGCTTTCTTT. Protein sequence: CATSTGTQGGTEAFF.

This rearrangement joins TRBV10-3 to TRBJ2-7, with D possibly matching TRBD1 (5 bases). The CDR3 loop spans 14 amino acids. V lost 4 bases and J 3 bases, leaving 13 bases between the germline ends. Germline CDR1 is ENHRY and CDR2 is SYGVKD. The CDR3, as DNA: TGTGCCATCAGTGGAGCCCAGGGCCGCTACGAGCAGTACTTC. This sequence encodes CAISGAQGRYEQYF.

V gene TRBV30 combines with J gene TRBJ1-5; D not certain. There are 14 residues in the CDR3. Germline CDR1 and CDR2: GTSNPN and SVGIG (reference sequence). Deletions cut 0 bases from V and 7 bases from J, with 13 bases between. CDR3 amino acids: CAWSVQATRQPQHF. The CDR3 DNA follows: TGTGCCTGGAGTGTTCAGGCAACCAGGCAGCCCCAGCATTTT.

The rearrangement links TRBV9 to TRBJ2-1; D uncertain. This CDR3 contains 16 residues. The V gene's germline CDR1 is SGDLS and CDR2 YYNGEE. V dropped 3 bases and J dropped 7 bases, with 20 bases sitting between them. The DNA for the CDR3 is TGTGCCAGCAGCGAGAGGTGGAATAGTGGATCGAATGAGCAGTTCTTC. This codes for CASSERWNSGSNEQFF.

This rearrangement joins TRBV5-4 to TRBJ2-7, with 9 bases that match TRBD2. CDR3 length: 15 amino acids. Germline trimming cut 4 bases from V and 6 bases from J; bases unmatched to any gene: 11. CDR1 is SGHNT, CDR2 YYREEE, per germline (reference sequence). CDR3 sequence: CASSKGASGDLEQYF. For the CDR3, the DNA is TGTGCCAGCAGCAAGGGGGCTAGCGGGGACCTCGAGCAGTACTTC.

The chain uses TRBV4-2 and TRBJ2-3, with TRBD2 matching over 8 bases. The CDR3 sequence is 14 residues long. The germline V gene has CDR1 LGHNA and CDR2 YNFKEQ. The V and J ends lost 5 bases and 6 bases, in that order; junction bases with no gene match: 7. CDR3 protein: CASSTRGGYDTQYF. For the CDR3, the DNA is TGTGCCAGCAGCACCCGGGGGGGCTATGATACGCAGTATTTT.

The chain recombines TRBV7-9 with TRBJ1-2, with a weak D call TRBD1 (5 bases). Germline V gives CDR1 SEHNR, CDR2 FQNEAQ (reference sequence). Deletions cut 2 bases from V and 4 bases from J, with 20 bases between. The CDR3 length is 17 residues. The CDR3 sequence: CASSLSPGTEGGYGYTF. CDR3 DNA: TGTGCCAGCAGCTTATCCCCCGGGACGGAAGGCGGCTATGGCTACACCTTC.

The chain couples TRBV6-5 to TRBJ1-5; TRBD1 agrees at 9 bases. From germline, CDR1 is MNHEY and CDR2 SVGAGI. The J segment lost 6 bases and the V segment lost 5 bases, leaving 5 bases of the junction unmatched. There are 14 residues in the CDR3. The CDR3 DNA is TGTGCCAGCAGTCGGACAGGGGAGGGTCAGCCCCAGCATTTT. This sequence encodes CASSRTGEGQPQHF.

The chain recombines TRBV2 with TRBJ2-7; 8 bases fit TRBD1. CDR1 and CDR2 (germline): SNHLY, FYNNEI. The CDR3 covers 14 residues. Germline trimming cut 11 bases from V and 4 bases from J; bases unmatched to any gene: 13. CDR3 sequence: CAGGPDRAIYEQYF. The CDR3 bases are TGTGCCGGAGGACCGGACAGGGCCATTTACGAGCAGTACTTC.

This clone showed up just a few times. The genes are TRBV12-5 and TRBJ1-1; D is ambiguous. The CDR3 is 12 residues long. Germline values: CDR1 LGHNT, CDR2 FRNRAP. V was clipped by 5 bases and J by 7 bases, with 11 bases between them. CDR3 amino acids: CASGDRRREAFF. The CDR3 bases are TGTGCTAGTGGTGATCGCAGACGTGAAGCTTTCTTT. Full variable domain (outside the CDR3, taken from reference TRBV12-5 and TRBJ1-1): DARVTQTPRHKVTEMGQEVTMRCQPILGHNTVFWYRQTMMQGLELLAYFRNRAPLDDSGMPKDRFSAEMPDATLATLKIQPSEPRDSAVYFCASGDRRREAFFGQGTRLTVV.

The V call is TRBV30, the J call TRBJ1-4; 7 nucleotides agree with TRBD1. V was pared by 4 bases and J by 10 bases, with 9 bases of the junction left unmatched. The CDR3 sequence is 13 residues long. Germline V lookup: CDR1 GTSNPN, CDR2 SVGIG (reference sequence). The CDR3 region has the DNA TGTGCCTGGACTGACAGGGAAGTCGGAAAACTGTTTTTT. Amino acid sequence: CAWTDREVGKLFF.

The chain links TRBV5-8 to TRBJ2-2, with 9 bases that match TRBD1. V lost 7 bases to trimming and J lost 6 bases; unmatched junction nucleotides: 10. This CDR3 contains 15 residues. Germline CDR1 SGHTS, CDR2 YDEGEE. CDR3 bases: TGTGCCAGCCGGAAAGGACAGGGGTGGTCCGGGGAGCTGTTTTTT. Amino acids: CASRKGQGWSGELFF.

The chain has TRBV7-2 and TRBJ1-1; D is unresolved. Between the trimmed V and J ends, which lost 5 bases and 5 bases, there was a span of 12 bases. CDR3 size: 13 residues. Per germline, CDR1 SGHTA and CDR2 FQGNSA. Written as DNA, the CDR3 is TGTGCCAGCAGCGTGGGGAGGGCTACTGAAGCTTTCTTT. Residues: CASSVGRATEAFF. Full variable domain (missing parts from reference TRBV7-2 and TRBJ1-1): GAGVSQSPSNKVTEKGKDVELRCDPISGHTALYWYRQSLGQGLEFLIYFQGNSAPDKSGLPSDRFSAERTGGSVSTLTIQRTQQEDSAVYLCASSVGRATEAFFGQGTRLTVV.

V is TRBV7-2 and J is TRBJ1-5; D unclear. Trimming stripped 0 bases from V and 6 bases from J, with 12 bases between. The CDR3 is 15 residues long. From germline, CDR1 is SGHTA and CDR2 FQGNSA. The CDR3 DNA reads as TGTGCCAGCAGCTTAGCAGCAGGAACGGTTCAGCCCCAGCATTTT. It yields the protein CASSLAAGTVQPQHF.

V usage is TRBV5-1 and J usage is TRBJ2-7; 14 positions agree with TRBD2. Germline V CDR1 and CDR2: SGHRS, YFSETQ. V shed 4 bases and J 0 bases; nucleotides not matched to a gene: 9. The CDR3 contains 18 residues. CDR3 amino acids: CASSRGTSGGVISYEQYF. As DNA, the CDR3 is TGCGCCAGCAGCCGAGGGACTAGCGGGGGTGTTATCTCCTACGAGCAGTACTTC. Variable domain in full (rest from reference TRBV5-1 and TRBJ2-7): KAGVTQTPRYLIKTRGQQVTLSCSPISGHRSVSWYQQTPGQGLQFLFEYFSETQRNKGNFPGRFSGRQFSNSRSEMNVSTLELGDSALYLCASSRGTSGGVISYEQYFGPGTRLTVT.

The chain combines TRBV19 with TRBJ2-3; D perhaps matches TRBD1 (5 bases). The V end was cut by 10 bases, the J end by 0 bases, with 17 bases between. The CDR3 extends over 15 amino acids. The germline V gene has CDR1 LNHDA and CDR2 SQIVND (reference sequence). The CDR3 region is CATLDAGKSTDTQYF. CDR3 DNA: TGTGCCACTTTAGACGCAGGGAAAAGCACAGATACGCAGTATTTT.

The J gene is TRBJ2-2, the V gene TRBV27, with D perhaps TRBD1 (5 bases). CDR3 length: 14 amino acids. Trimming took 4 bases from V and 4 from J, leaving 10 bases between them. CDR1 and CDR2 from the germline V gene are MNHEY and SMNVEV (reference sequence). The CDR3 loop reads CASSSPQGTGELFF. DNA for the CDR3: TGTGCCAGCAGTTCTCCGCAGGGCACCGGGGAGCTGTTTTTT.

The chain employs TRBV9 and TRBJ2-2, with 10 bases lining up with TRBD1. The CDR3 runs to 20 residues. The ends lost 4 bases at V and 4 bases at J; junction bases unmatched: 19. Germline-derived CDR1 and CDR2 are SGDLS and YYNGEE. CDR3 bases: TGTGCCAGCAGCCCCACCCCCCTTCACCGGGACAGGGGTATCACCGGGGAGCTGTTTTTT. As protein: CASSPTPLHRDRGITGELFF.

This clone was seen a few times. The junction differs from germline at one of its ends, possibly a read error. The J gene is TRBJ2-7, the V gene TRBV7-7, with no clear D. The germline CDR1 and CDR2 sequences are SSHAT and FNYEAQ (reference sequence). There are 14 residues in the CDR3. In DNA form, the CDR3 reads TGTGCTAGCAGCTTGTCCCCCAGCTCCTACGAGCAGTACTTC. Translating gives CASSLSPSSYEQYF.

The chain carries TRBV11-2 and TRBJ2-1; 8 positions agree with TRBD1. CDR1 is SGHAT, CDR2 FQNNGV, per germline. The CDR3 spans 15 residues. V shed 5 bases and J 6 bases; nucleotides not matched to a gene: 9. Written as DNA, the CDR3 is TGTGCCAGCAGCCAGACAGGGGCTGGGGTCAATGAGCAGTTCTTC. Its translation: CASSQTGAGVNEQFF.

This rearrangement joins TRBV6-6 to TRBJ2-7; D is undetermined. The V end lost 0 bases, the J end lost 6 bases, and 9 bases lay between the germline ends. CDR3 length equals 13 residues. Germline loops: CDR1 MNHNY, CDR2 SVGAGI (reference sequence). In nucleotides, the CDR3 is TGTGCCAGCAGTTACTCGGGCCCCGGCGAGCAGTACTTC. Translating gives CASSYSGPGEQYF.

This chain links TRBV5-5 with TRBJ2-1; no reliable D call. Germline-derived CDR1 and CDR2 are SGHKS and YYEKEE (reference sequence). The V end lost 3 bases, the J end lost 5 bases, and 9 bases lay between the germline ends. The CDR3 sequence is 13 residues long. The CDR3 coding sequence is TGTGCCAGCAGCTCCGTCAGTAACAATGAGCAGTTCTTC. Encoded protein: CASSSVSNNEQFF.

The rearrangement links TRBV13 to TRBJ2-7, with D unresolved. This CDR3 is 15 amino acids long. Germline V CDR1 and CDR2: PRHDT, FYEKMQ (reference sequence). V was cut by 5 bases and J by 0 bases, with 14 bases left in between. CDR3 DNA: TGTGCCAGCAGCGAAACCGGGCCCCACTCCTACGAGCAGTACTTC. Protein sequence: CASSETGPHSYEQYF. The whole variable domain, remainder taken from reference TRBV13 and TRBJ2-7, is AAGVIQSPRHLIKEKRETATLKCYPIPRHDTVYWYQQGPGQDPQFLISFYEKMQSDKGSIPDRFSAQQFSDYHSELNMSSLELGDSALYFCASSETGPHSYEQYFGPGTRLTVT.

V and J are TRBV5-4 and TRBJ2-2, with 9 bases aligning to TRBD2. V shed 9 bases, J shed 0 bases, and the junction held 15 bases outside the gene matches. Germline V CDR1 and CDR2: SGHNT, YYREEE (reference sequence). CDR3 length: 18 residues. CDR3 sequence reads: CATQAGLAGPSNTGELFF. For the CDR3, the DNA is TGTGCCACGCAGGCCGGGCTAGCGGGGCCCTCGAACACCGGGGAGCTGTTTTTT.

Comments on this clone: Since a much larger clone is just one base distant, this may be a read error. The sample holds other DNA sequences that translate to the same CDR3. This chain uses TRBV7-9 with TRBJ2-5, with D unclear. This CDR3 region has 12 residues. Trimming cost V 1 base and J 5 bases, with 5 bases left between them. Germline V lookup: CDR1 SEHNR, CDR2 FQNEAQ (reference sequence). CDR3 coding DNA: TGTGCCAGCAGCTTAGTTGGGGAGACCCAGTACTTC. Translation: CASSLVGETQYF. The full variable domain, with the rest looked up from reference TRBV7-9 and TRBJ2-5, is DTGVSQNPRHKITKRGQNVTFRCDPISEHNRLYWYRQTLGQGPEFLTYFQNEAQLEKSRLLSDRFSAERPKGSFSTLEIQRTEQGDSAMYLCASSLVGETQYFGPGTRLLVL.